This TCR beta chain is drawn from a study of cytomegalovirus exposure and HLA in healthy donors. Whole-study findings and limits: The classifier, whose performance was assessed in both the original and validation cohorts, reportedly diagnosed cytomegalovirus status with high specificity and sensitivity. Overall, approximately 150 TCR beta chains were annotated as cytomegalovirus-associated. Reportedly, a later analysis found an Asian-associated ancestry cluster had fewer N-insertions than the roughly 700-donor mean. Trimming of TCR beta V- and J-genes showed a link, identified in a later analysis, to a missense DCLRE1C variant.

PCR amplification relied on 60 Vbeta primers (plus 13 Jbeta primers). Repertoires were generated with immunoSEQ multiplex PCR, while TCRdb's copy carries only in-frame clones and drops some. The table includes over 85,000 clones, 86% detected once. The CDR3 extends over 13 amino acids. Trimming took 4 bases from V and 12 from J; bases not matched to a gene: 8. Germline lookup yields CDR1 MDHEN and CDR2 SYDVKM. Note on this clone: Its antigen remains unknown.

The clonotype was recovered from a man in his forties in good health and CMV-seronegative. The gene calls are TRBV28 and TRBJ1-5; 8 bases fit TRBD1. The sequenced material came from PBMCs. For the CDR3, the DNA is TGTGCCAGCAGTTCTTCCGGGACAGGCCACCAGCATTTT. Protein product: CASSSSGTGHQHF.